Shown below are 16 T cell receptor beta chains from a single sample sequenced in a study of cytomegalovirus exposure and HLA in healthy donors. Primers for the PCR totalled 60 Vbeta and 13 Jbeta. The data were produced by immunoSEQ multiplex PCR, yet TCRdb's version contains in-frame clones alone and is incomplete. The sample table sets out 55,000 to 75,000 clones. What was sequenced was PBMCs. The receptors were sampled from a male donor in good health and CMV-seronegative.

V is TRBV27 and J is TRBJ2-7; 8 positions agree with TRBD2. CDR1 is MNHEY, CDR2 SMNVEV, per germline (reference sequence). The length of the CDR3 is 13 residues. J lost 4 bases, V lost 5 bases, and 4 bases had no gene match. The CDR3 sequence is CASSPSGGYEQYF. CDR3 nucleotide sequence: TGTGCCAGCAGTCCGTCGGGAGGGTACGAGCAGTACTTC.

The V gene is TRBV7-9, the J gene TRBJ2-5; D is possibly TRBD1 (6 bases). Looked up from germline, CDR1 is SEHNR and CDR2 is FQNEAQ (reference sequence). The ends were cut back, 3 bases at V and 5 bases at J, with 13 bases in the middle. The CDR3 is made up of 14 amino acids. The CDR3 protein is CASSFPGVGETQYF. The DNA of the CDR3 is TGTGCCAGCAGCTTCCCAGGGGTGGGTGAGACCCAGTACTTC.

The J gene is TRBJ1-6, the V gene TRBV28; D may be TRBD1 (5 bases). The ends were cut back, 6 bases at V and 8 bases at J, with 14 bases in the middle. Germline V CDR1 and CDR2: MDHEN, SYDVKM. The CDR3 runs 14 residues. CDR3 residues: CASRLRQSDSPLHF. The CDR3 DNA reads TGTGCCAGCAGACTAAGACAGTCTGATTCACCCCTCCACTTT.

J is TRBJ2-3 and V is TRBV9, with D maybe TRBD1 (6 bases). The V gene's germline CDR1 is SGDLS and CDR2 YYNGEE. V lost 3 bases and J lost 1, with 12 bases in between. This CDR3 is 15 amino acids long. The CDR3 region is CASSGTGWGTDTQYF. DNA of the CDR3: TGTGCCAGCAGCGGAACAGGGTGGGGCACAGATACGCAGTATTTT.

The chain recombines TRBV19 with TRBJ2-7; tentative D call: TRBD1 (5 bases). The CDR3 totals 14 residues. Germline V gives CDR1 LNHDA, CDR2 SQIVND (reference sequence). V was clipped by 5 bases and J by 2 bases, with 13 bases between them. CDR3 residues: CASSGAASAYEQYF. The CDR3 DNA is TGTGCCAGTAGTGGGGCGGCGAGCGCCTACGAGCAGTACTTC. Variable domain in full (rest from reference TRBV19 and TRBJ2-7): DGGITQSPKYLFRKEGQNVTLSCEQNLNHDAMYWYRQDPGQGLRLIYYSQIVNDFQKGDIAEGYSVSREKKESFPLTVTSAQKNPTAFYLCASSGAASAYEQYFGPGTRLTVT.

V gene TRBV6-5 combines with J gene TRBJ1-1; no firm D call. V was clipped by 5 bases and J by 4 bases, with 14 bases between them. The CDR3 is 14 amino acids. CDR1 is MNHEY and CDR2 is SVGAGI in the germline V gene. CDR3 sequence: CASSLLGGGTEAFF. CDR3 nucleotide sequence: TGTGCCAGCAGTCTCCTCGGAGGTGGCACTGAAGCTTTCTTT.

J is TRBJ2-1 and V is TRBV6-6, with D perhaps TRBD2 (6 bases). Trimming cost V 7 bases and J 10 bases, with 23 bases left between them. This CDR3 has 15 amino acids. Germline V lookup: CDR1 MNHNY, CDR2 SVGAGI (reference sequence). CDR3 sequence reads: CASIDRDGGVREQFF. The CDR3 DNA follows: TGTGCCAGCATTGACCGGGACGGGGGAGTGAGGGAGCAGTTCTTC.

The CDR3 DNA is TGTGCCAGCAGCCAAGATAGGGGCGGCTTCTATGGCTACACCTTC. Translating gives CASSQDRGGFYGYTF. The chain links TRBV4-2 to TRBJ1-2; maybe TRBD1 (5 bases). The length of the CDR3 is 15 residues. The V gene lost 0 bases and the J gene lost 4 bases, with 12 bases spanning the gap. CDR1 is LGHNA and CDR2 is YNFKEQ in the germline V gene.

The chain links TRBV5-6 to TRBJ2-7; TRBD2 might be the D (6 bases). Germline CDR1 SGHDT, CDR2 YYEEEE. The CDR3 is 11 amino acids. The germline V and J ends were trimmed by 3 bases and 9 bases, with 10 bases remaining between them. In nucleotides, the CDR3 is TGTGCCAGCAGCTCCCGCGGGGTGCAGTACTTC. This codes for CASSSRGVQYF.

The gene calls are TRBV5-4 and TRBJ1-4, with TRBD1 matching 7 bases. Losses at the gene ends were 2 bases for V and 5 bases for J; bases not matched to a gene: 3. Germline-derived CDR1 and CDR2 are SGHNT and YYREEE (reference sequence). The CDR3 extends over 14 amino acids. CDR3 protein: CASSFGRGNEKLFF. CDR3 DNA: TGTGCCAGCAGCTTCGGCAGGGGGAATGAAAAACTGTTTTTT.

V and J are TRBV19 and TRBJ2-7; 9 bases map to TRBD1. Germline loops: CDR1 LNHDA, CDR2 SQIVND (reference sequence). This CDR3 contains 15 residues. With 2 bases clipped from V and 3 bases from J, the junction kept 5 bases outside the gene matches. The CDR3 protein is CASSIPGQGLYEQYF. Written as DNA, the CDR3 is TGTGCCAGTAGTATACCGGGACAGGGACTCTACGAGCAGTACTTC.

V is TRBV4-3 and J is TRBJ2-7; 7 bases agree with TRBD1. CDR1 LGHNA and CDR2 YSLEER come from the germline V gene. CDR3 length: 16 residues. V shed 4 bases and J 5 bases; nucleotides not matched to a gene: 14. The CDR3 DNA reads TGCGCCAGCAGCCTAAAGGCTGGACAGGTCTCGAACGAGCAGTACTTC. Its translation is CASSLKAGQVSNEQYF.

The chain has TRBV4-3 and TRBJ2-7, with D perhaps matching TRBD1 (6 bases). Germline V lookup: CDR1 LGHNA, CDR2 YSLEER. The CDR3 contains 14 residues. V was trimmed by 1 base and J by 6 bases, leaving 13 bases between them. This CDR3 reads CASSQGTTGTEQYF. The CDR3 DNA is TGCGCCAGCAGCCAAGGAACCACAGGGACCGAGCAGTACTTC.

V is TRBV6-1 and J is TRBJ2-7, with 11 positions matching TRBD1. Trimming took 7 bases from V and 5 from J; bases not matched to a gene: 7. Germline-derived CDR1 and CDR2 are MNHNS and SASEGT. The CDR3 totals 14 residues. The CDR3 nucleotides are TGTGCCAGCATGTCGGGACAGGGGGGGAACGAGCAGTACTTC. It specifies CASMSGQGGNEQYF.

CDR3 loop: CASSLDGNEQYF. In DNA, the CDR3 is TGTGCCAGCAGCTTAGATGGCAATGAGCAGTACTTC. The chain combines TRBV7-2 with TRBJ2-7; no reliable D call. The CDR3 sequence is 12 residues long. CDR1 and CDR2 from the germline V gene are SGHTA and FQGNSA. V dropped 1 base and J dropped 7 bases, with 8 bases sitting between them.

The genes are TRBV28 and TRBJ1-1; D gene ambiguous. Germline values: CDR1 MDHEN, CDR2 SYDVKM. V lost 5 bases, J lost 3 bases, and 7 bases lay in between. The CDR3 loop spans 12 amino acids. The CDR3 region has the DNA TGTGCCAGCAGTGCTACAGACACTGAAGCTTTCTTT. Translating gives CASSATDTEAFF.